The sequence of this TCR beta chain was determined in a study of early T cells in non-severe SARS-CoV-2 infection. Whole-study results and caveats: Matching results from VDJdb favored anti-spike CD8 responses, leaving private and CD4 specificities undetected.

About this clonotype: The antigen remains unidentified.

TCRdb re-analysed the 5' RACE reads in MiXCR, keeping a single row per CDR3 protein. This table has approximately 65,000 distinct CDR3 sequences, 11% appearing once. With V trimmed by 3 bases and J by 2 bases, 5 bases remained unmatched. Germline V CDR1 and CDR2: SGHKS, YYEKEE (reference sequence). This CDR3 region has 15 residues. The gene calls are TRBV5-5 and TRBJ2-7, with 10 bases matching TRBD2. This TCR came from an adult who was a healthcare worker with PCR-confirmed SARS-CoV-2 infection or an uninfected control (not recorded which). Material: whole blood. CDR3 amino acids: CASSSNSGRTYEQYF. The CDR3, as DNA: TGTGCCAGCAGCTCGAATAGCGGGAGGACCTACGAGCAGTACTTC.